The text below deals with one TCR beta chain. Clones were sequenced by immunoSEQ multiplex PCR, and TCRdb holds only the in-frame ones, with some missing. The sample lists about 60,000 clones; around 87% were seen once. The source of the sample is a study of technical replicates of blood from a handful of donors. This CDR3 is built from 16 residues. Germline lookup yields CDR1 SGHTA and CDR2 FQGNSA. Trimming at V came to 5 bases and at J to 3 bases, leaving 4 bases not matched to a gene. The sequence was collected from a human donor in good health. Some clones in this sample may be carry-over from other donors' samples. The sequenced sample consisted of PBMCs. The chain recombines TRBV7-2 with TRBJ2-5; 15 bases line up with TRBD2. The CDR3 DNA sequence: TGTGCCAGCAGCCGCAGGACTAGCGGGAGGGAAGAGACCCAGTACTTC. Protein product: CASSRRTSGREETQYF.